This passage covers 8 T cell receptor beta chains from one sample sequenced in a study of cytomegalovirus exposure and HLA in healthy donors. Both 60 Vbeta primers and 13 Jbeta primers went into the PCR. The data were produced by immunoSEQ multiplex PCR, yet TCRdb's version contains in-frame clones alone and is incomplete. The sample has more than 250,000 clones, approximately 90% seen once. The sequenced sample was PBMCs. These TCRs come from a woman aged 18-35 years in good health and CMV-seronegative.

Concerning this clone itself: Other nucleotide sequences in the sample specify the same CDR3. This chain connects TRBV4-1 to TRBJ2-7, with 12 bases aligning to TRBD2. The CDR3 consists of 15 residues. Germline-derived CDR1 and CDR2 are MGHRA and YSYEKL. V gave up 3 bases and J gave up 0 bases; unmatched junction bases: 0. CDR3 sequence (DNA): TGCGCCAGCAGCCAGGGACTAGCGGGCTCCTACGAGCAGTACTTC. It specifies CASSQGLAGSYEQYF.

The chain is built from TRBV10-3 and TRBJ1-1; 10 nucleotides agree with TRBD1. Looked up from germline, CDR1 is ENHRY and CDR2 is SYGVKD. This CDR3 contains 13 residues. With V trimmed by 4 bases and J by 4 bases, 0 bases remained unmatched. CDR3 nucleotides: TGTGCCATCAGTGGGGACAGGGGCACTGAAGCTTTCTTT. Protein sequence: CAISGDRGTEAFF.

The V call is TRBV7-3, the J call TRBJ2-7; possible D gene TRBD2, 6 bases. The germline V gene has CDR1 SGHTA and CDR2 FQGTGA. Trimming shortened V by 4 bases and J by 0 bases, and 16 bases separated the two germline ends. The CDR3 contains 16 residues. Here the CDR3 reads CASSSLGGVPSYEQYF. As DNA, the CDR3 is TGTGCCAGCAGCTCCCTCGGCGGGGTCCCCTCCTACGAGCAGTACTTC. The full variable domain, in which reference TRBV7-3 and TRBJ2-7 provide the parts outside the CDR3, is GAGVSQTPSNKVTEKGKYVELRCDPISGHTALYWYRQSLGQGPEFLIYFQGTGAADDSGLPNDRFFAVRPEGSVSTLKIQRTERGDSAVYLCASSSLGGVPSYEQYFGPGTRLTVT.

This clone was seen a few times. The genes are TRBV25-1 and TRBJ2-7; D remains unclear. Germline assignment: CDR1 MGHDK and CDR2 SYGVNS. V gave up 4 bases and J gave up 1 base, with 11 bases separating them. This CDR3 comprises 14 residues. CDR3 loop: CASSALEYSYEQYF. The CDR3 DNA reads as TGTGCCAGCAGTGCCCTCGAGTATTCCTACGAGCAGTACTTC.

This clone was recorded a few times. This rearrangement joins TRBV9 to TRBJ1-1; D remains ambiguous. The germline gives CDR1 SGDLS, CDR2 YYNGEE. Trimming took 4 bases from V and 8 from J, leaving 15 bases between them. CDR3 length: 13 amino acids. The CDR3 DNA reads as TGTGCCAGCAGCCCCAGACTACGCGGGGAAGCTTTCTTT. Its protein is CASSPRLRGEAFF.

V usage is TRBV7-3 and J usage is TRBJ2-1; D call uncertain. Trimming stripped 0 bases from V and 5 bases from J, with 5 bases between. Germline V gene data show CDR1 as SGHTA and CDR2 as FQGTGA. The CDR3 has 13 residues. CDR3 residues: CASSLTRNNEQFF. The DNA of the CDR3 is TGTGCCAGCAGCTTAACGCGGAACAATGAGCAGTTCTTC.

The rearrangement uses TRBV30 and TRBJ2-3, with 7 bases matching TRBD1. Germline CDR1 is GTSNPN and CDR2 is SVGIG (reference sequence). V shed 1 base, J shed 6 bases, and the junction held 16 bases outside the gene matches. This CDR3 spans 17 amino acids. CDR3 sequence (DNA): TGTGCCTGGAGTGCCCGACAGGGAAGGAGGCGGAGGGATACGCAGTATTTT. It yields the protein CAWSARQGRRRRDTQYF.

This clone showed up just once. This chain joins TRBV19 and TRBJ1-5; D is ambiguous. CDR1 LNHDA and CDR2 SQIVND come from the germline V gene (reference sequence). The CDR3 has 14 residues. Trimming cost V 3 bases and J 4 bases, with 10 bases left between them. CDR3 nucleotide sequence: TGTGCCAGTAGTATTGGGCAGTGGAATCAGCCCCAGCATTTT. Translation gives CASSIGQWNQPQHF.